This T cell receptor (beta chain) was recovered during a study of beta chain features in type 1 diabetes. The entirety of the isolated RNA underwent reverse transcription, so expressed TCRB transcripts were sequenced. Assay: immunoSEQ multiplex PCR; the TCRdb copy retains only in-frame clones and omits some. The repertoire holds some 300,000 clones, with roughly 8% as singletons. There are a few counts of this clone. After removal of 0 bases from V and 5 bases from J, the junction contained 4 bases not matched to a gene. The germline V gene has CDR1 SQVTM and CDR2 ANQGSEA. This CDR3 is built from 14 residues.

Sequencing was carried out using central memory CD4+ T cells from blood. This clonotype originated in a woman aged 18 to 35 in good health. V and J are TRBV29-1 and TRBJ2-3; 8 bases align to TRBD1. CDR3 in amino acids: CSVEEDRVGDTQYF. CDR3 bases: TGCAGCGTTGAAGAGGACAGGGTTGGAGATACGCAGTATTTT.